This entry describes one T cell receptor (beta chain). The entry originates in a study of blood T cell repertoires in COVID-19. Whole-study context: From T cells, B-cell-depleted T cells, or PBMCs came the material, which was cDNA or gDNA.

Participant age was roughly 18 to 90 years, and participants resided in about two dozen US areas. Clinical history reported by participants formed the basis on which cohorts were assigned. This CDR3 comprises 16 residues. The J segment lost 3 bases and the V segment lost 5 bases, leaving 9 bases of the junction unmatched. CDR1 and CDR2 (germline): MGHRA, YSYEKL. In the source study's methods: For nucleated cells, counts were estimated from reference gene primer amplification. The repertoire was sequenced with immunoSEQ multiplex PCR; TCRdb's copy has only in-frame clones and lacks some. Clone size and V and J calls were adopted from that table, with D and trimming inferred from the DNA. The table records a few hundred thousand clones, approximately 89% of them present only once.

This TCR derives from a man aged 35-49 years in a cohort exposed to, infected with or recovered from COVID-19 (not recorded which). V gene TRBV4-1 combines with J gene TRBJ2-7; 11 nucleotides match TRBD1. Sequencing input: PBMCs or T cells enriched from blood (not recorded which). The CDR3 DNA reads as TGCGCCAGCAGCGCCCCCGGACAGGGGGCTATCTACGAGCAGTACTTC. Protein: CASSAPGQGAIYEQYF.